Shown below are 28 T cell receptor beta chains from a single sample sequenced in a study of metastatic and nonmetastatic thyroid tumors (dated by TCRdb to the early 2020s). No patient had received any treatment before thyroid surgery. Receptors were amplified or captured by PCR. TCRdb records Illumina HiSeq 4000 as the sequencer. TCRdb reran the public reads through fastp at Q25 and MiXCR, keeping productive beta chains. The sample table records about 30,000 clones; around a quarter of these occur just once. 9.2% of the sample is held by the ten biggest clonotypes. The sequenced sample was blood. The receptors stem from a female donor with papillary thyroid cancer or a benign thyroid nodule (not recorded which). Some clones in this sample may be carry-over from other donors' samples.

This rearrangement joins TRBV6-2 or TRBV6-3 to TRBJ2-7; 7 nucleotides agree with TRBD1. Germline V gene lookup returns CDR1 MNHEY and CDR2 SVGEGT. The CDR3 sequence is 14 residues long. Trimming took 10 bases from V and 7 from J; bases not matched to a gene: 16. CDR3 residues: CAIVRTGALGEQYF. The CDR3 bases are TGTGCCATCGTAAGGACAGGAGCCCTCGGTGAGCAGTACTTC.

This clone was seen more than once but under ten times. This chain connects TRBV24-1 to TRBJ2-1; tentatively, D is TRBD2 (5 bases). The V end lost 4 bases, the J end lost 7 bases, and 13 bases lay between the germline ends. The length of the CDR3 is 14 residues. From germline, CDR1 is KGHDR and CDR2 SFDVKD. This chain's CDR3 is CATSDTGKGNEQFF. The CDR3 nucleotides are TGTGCCACCAGTGACACCGGGAAAGGGAATGAGCAGTTCTTC.

This clone showed up many times. This chain connects TRBV4-2 to TRBJ2-4, with TRBD1 identical over 7 bases. The V gene end was trimmed by 4 bases and the J gene end by 0 bases; junction bases not matched to a gene: 12. Germline V CDR1 and CDR2: LGHNA, YNFKEQ. This CDR3 region has 18 residues. Written as DNA, the CDR3 is TGTGCCAGCAGCCGAGGGACAGCGGAACCACTAGCCAAAAACATTCAGTACTTC. The encoded protein is CASSRGTAEPLAKNIQYF.

The V and J genes are TRBV7-8 and TRBJ2-7; D possibly matches TRBD1 or TRBD2 (5 bases each). The CDR3 consists of 15 residues. V was shortened by 5 bases and J by 2 bases, with 16 bases between the two germline ends. In germline, CDR1 is SGHVS, CDR2 FQNEAQ. CDR3 nucleotide sequence: TGTGCCAGCAGCCCCGGTCGGGACGGAACCTACGAGCAGTACTTC. It codes for CASSPGRDGTYEQYF.

This clone was detected ten times or more. The chain links TRBV19 to TRBJ2-7, with a possible D match to TRBD1 (6 bases). The germline V gene encodes CDR1 LNHDA and CDR2 SQIVND (reference sequence). V was clipped by 9 bases and J by 5 bases, with 11 bases between them. There are 11 residues in the CDR3. For the CDR3, the DNA is TGTGCCAGCAGATCAGGGGACGAGCAGTACTTC. This encodes CASRSGDEQYF.

The rearrangement links TRBV20-1 to TRBJ1-5, with TRBD1 as a possible D gene (5 bases). Between the trimmed V and J ends, which lost 6 bases and 3 bases, there was a span of 15 bases. CDR3 length: 14 residues. Germline V gene sequence: CDR1 DFQATT, CDR2 SNEGSKA (reference sequence). The CDR3 bases are TGCAGTGCCAGTAGGAGGGGTTACAATCAGCCCCAGCATTTT. This sequence encodes CSASRRGYNQPQHF.

This clone was seen a few times. The chain recombines TRBV28 with TRBJ2-1; 11 bases agree with TRBD2. The V gene's germline CDR1 is MDHEN and CDR2 SYDVKM. With V trimmed by 5 bases and J by 2 bases, 11 bases remained unmatched. The CDR3 runs 18 residues. This CDR3 reads CASSPRLAGLGPYNEQFF. In DNA form, the CDR3 reads TGTGCCAGCAGTCCTAGACTAGCGGGACTTGGGCCCTACAATGAGCAGTTCTTC.

A few counts support this clone. The chain links TRBV6-1 to TRBJ1-6; D possibly corresponds to TRBD1 (6 bases). The germline gives CDR1 MNHNS, CDR2 SASEGT. V gave up 7 bases and J gave up 8 bases, with 12 bases separating them. CDR3 size: 13 residues. CDR3: CASTGEGDSPLHF. The CDR3 DNA sequence: TGTGCCAGCACCGGGGAGGGGGATTCACCCCTCCACTTT.

This clone has at least ten counts. The chain links TRBV11-3 to TRBJ2-1; maybe TRBD2 (6 bases). The V gene lost 5 bases and the J gene lost 4 bases, with 15 bases spanning the gap. Germline loops: CDR1 SGHNT, CDR2 YENEEA. The CDR3 loop spans 15 amino acids. CDR3 residues: CASSQGLKNYNEQFF. The CDR3 DNA is TGTGCCAGCAGCCAGGGACTGAAGAATTACAATGAGCAGTTCTTC. Complete variable domain (other parts from reference TRBV11-3 and TRBJ2-1): EAGVVQSPRYKIIEKKQPVAFWCNPISGHNTLYWYLQNLGQGPELLIRYENEEAVDDSQLPKDRFSAERLKGVDSTLKIQPAELGDSAVYLCASSQGLKNYNEQFFGPGTRLTVL.

V is TRBV4-2 and J is TRBJ1-2; D gene uncertain. Germline CDR1 reads LGHNA; CDR2 reads YNFKEQ. V was clipped by 5 bases and J by 3 bases, with 16 bases between them. This CDR3 comprises 15 residues. The CDR3 here is CASSKRRNRYYGYTF. The CDR3 bases are TGTGCCAGCAGCAAAAGACGCAATCGGTACTATGGCTACACCTTC.

By proportion, this clone is medium-sized (0.01 to 0.1%). An end of the junction differs from the germline gene, which may be a read error. V usage is TRBV6-1 and J usage is TRBJ2-7; D remains ambiguous. This CDR3 spans 15 amino acids. Germline V lookup: CDR1 MNHNS, CDR2 SASEGT. The CDR3 spells CASTEEAGESYEQYF. For the CDR3, the DNA is TGTGCCAGCACTGAAGAGGCCGGTGAGTCCTACGAGCAGTACTTC.

This clone was detected ten times or more. This chain uses TRBV9 with TRBJ2-7; D ambiguous. The CDR3 consists of 14 residues. The germline V gene encodes CDR1 SGDLS and CDR2 YYNGEE. The germline V and J ends were trimmed by 0 bases and 2 bases, with 9 bases remaining between them. The CDR3 is CASSVDSTPYEQYF. The CDR3 DNA reads as TGTGCCAGCAGCGTAGACAGTACCCCCTACGAGCAGTACTTC.

This clone was seen many times. The chain is built from TRBV19 and TRBJ2-2; unclear D gene. There are 15 residues in the CDR3. Deletions cut 3 bases from V and 0 bases from J, with 8 bases between. The germline V gene encodes CDR1 LNHDA and CDR2 SQIVND (reference sequence). CDR3 sequence: CASSIDGANTGELFF. The CDR3 nucleotides read TGTGCCAGTAGTATCGACGGTGCGAACACCGGGGAGCTGTTTTTT.

This clone appeared many times. At one end the junction does not follow the germline gene, possibly because of a read error. The gene calls are TRBV7-2 and TRBJ2-5; TRBD2 matches at 9 bases. The CDR3 consists of 15 residues. The germline V gene has CDR1 SGHTA and CDR2 FQGNSA. In nucleotides, the CDR3 is TGTGCCAGCACCTTAATGGACAGCGGGGGGGAGACCCAGTACTTC. As protein: CASTLMDSGGETQYF.

As for this clone: Germline is not matched at one junction end, which may reflect a read error. This chain joins TRBV28 and TRBJ2-6; no clear D gene. The germline V gene encodes CDR1 MDHEN and CDR2 SYDVKM. There are 16 residues in the CDR3. CDR3 bases: TGTGCCATCAGTTTAGGCCTTTCGTCTGGGGCCAACGTCCTGACTTTC. Protein sequence: CAISLGLSSGANVLTF. Drawing the rest from reference TRBV28 and TRBJ2-6, the complete variable domain is DVKVTQSSRYLVKRTGEKVFLECVQDMDHENMFWYRQDPGLGLRLIYFSYDVKMKEKGDIPEGYSVSREKKERFSLILESASTNQTSMYLCAISLGLSSGANVLTFGAGSRLTVL.

A remark on this clone: A much bigger clone sits one base away, suggesting this may be a read error. Other nucleotide sequences in the sample specify the same CDR3. CDR3 protein: CASSLAPGSNEKLFF. In nucleotides, the CDR3 is TGTGCCAGCAGCTTAGCTCCAGGTAGTAATGAAAAACTGTTTTTT. The V and J genes are TRBV7-2 and TRBJ1-4, with D uncertain. CDR3 length: 15 residues. Germline lookup yields CDR1 SGHTA and CDR2 FQGNSA. Trimming left V 0 bases short and J 4 bases short, with 9 bases between.

This clone was found many times. This sequence joins TRBV28 and TRBJ2-2; D unclear. V shed 3 bases and J shed 6 bases, with 8 bases lying between them. The CDR3 loop spans 13 amino acids. CDR1 and CDR2 (germline): MDHEN, SYDVKM. The chain's CDR3 is CASSLGLPGELFF. Here the CDR3 DNA reads TGTGCCAGCAGTTTGGGGTTGCCCGGGGAGCTGTTTTTT.

This chain uses TRBV5-8 with TRBJ1-1, with no clear D. This CDR3 is 13 amino acids long. Trimming stripped 4 bases from V and 1 base from J, with 8 bases between. Germline V gene lookup returns CDR1 SGHTS and CDR2 YDEGEE. DNA of the CDR3: TGTGCCAGCAGCCGCCTTCGGAACACTGAAGCTTTCTTT. It yields the protein CASSRLRNTEAFF.

This clone was seen a single time. A junction end diverges from the germline sequence, so it may reflect a read error. This sequence joins TRBV10-3 and TRBJ2-2, with a possible D match to TRBD2 (6 bases). The CDR3 consists of 15 residues. Germline V gene sequence: CDR1 ENHRY, CDR2 SYGVKD. DNA for the CDR3: TGTGCCATCAGTGTTAGCGGATGCATCACCGGGGAGCTGATTTTT. Translated: CAISVSGCITGELIF.

In its sample, this clone was seen many times. The chain is built from TRBV2 and TRBJ2-3; D might be TRBD1 or TRBD2, each matching 7 bases. Trimming left V 6 bases short and J 6 bases short, with 16 bases between. The CDR3 runs to 14 residues. From germline, CDR1 is SNHLY and CDR2 FYNNEI. This CDR3 is CASSRQGGRDTQYF. CDR3 sequence (DNA): TGTGCCAGCAGCCGGCAGGGGGGGCGGGATACGCAGTATTTT.

This clone has a count of ten or more. The chain has TRBV20-1 and TRBJ1-5; maybe TRBD1 (5 bases). V lost 3 bases to trimming and J lost 7 bases, with 19 bases between them. The CDR3 covers 15 residues. CDR1 is DFQATT and CDR2 is SNEGSKA in the germline V gene (reference sequence). CDR3 bases: TGCAGTGCTAGTGGCCCAGGGAGAGGGGACCAGCCCCAGCATTTT. Translation: CSASGPGRGDQPQHF.

This clone was found many times. At one boundary the junction diverges from the germline segment, which might be a read error. This chain joins TRBV3-1 and TRBJ2-6; perhaps D is TRBD1 or TRBD2 (6 bases each). Germline CDR1 LGHDT, CDR2 YNNKEL (reference sequence). The CDR3 totals 15 residues. In nucleotides, the CDR3 is TGTGCCAGCACCCAAGGGGGGTCTGGGGCCAACGTCCTGACTTTC. Translating gives CASTQGGSGANVLTF.

In this sample, this clone turned up many times. The V call is TRBV20-1, the J call TRBJ1-1, with D perhaps matching TRBD1 (5 bases). The CDR3 is 13 residues long. Looked up from germline, CDR1 is DFQATT and CDR2 is SNEGSKA (reference sequence). With 1 base removed from V and 1 base from J, the gap between germline ends came to 7 bases. In DNA form, the CDR3 reads TGCAGTGCTAGAGGACAGCGGAACACTGAAGCTTTCTTT. Residues: CSARGQRNTEAFF.

This clone was seen repeatedly, ten times or more. The CDR3 DNA follows: TGTGCCAGCAGCTTAGATCTCACGCCTCGGGAGCAGTACTTC. Translation: CASSLDLTPREQYF. The V gene is TRBV11-2, the J gene TRBJ2-7; D remains ambiguous. CDR1 and CDR2 (germline): SGHAT, FQNNGV. The CDR3 sequence is 14 residues long. V dropped 0 bases and J dropped 7 bases, with 13 bases sitting between them.

This clone was detected ten times or more. V usage is TRBV6-1 and J usage is TRBJ1-5; D may be TRBD1 (5 bases). Germline V gene data show CDR1 as MNHNS and CDR2 as SASEGT. The CDR3 is made up of 16 amino acids. V was trimmed by 2 bases and J by 0 bases, leaving 11 bases between them. CDR3 region: CASSEQGGRSNQPQHF. CDR3 DNA sequence: TGTGCCAGCAGTGAACAGGGCGGCCGTAGCAATCAGCCCCAGCATTTT.

To note about this clone: The junction departs from germline at one end; a sequencing error may be responsible. The V call is TRBV6-2 or TRBV6-3, the J call TRBJ2-7; D is perhaps TRBD2 (6 bases). The germline gives CDR1 MNHEY, CDR2 SVGEGT. The CDR3 contains 16 residues. This chain's CDR3 is CASSYGLRGRPYEQYF. CDR3 coding DNA: TGTGCGAGCAGTTATGGTTTGCGGGGCAGACCCTACGAGCAGTACTTC.

This clone was detected ten times or more. The V and J genes are TRBV5-1 and TRBJ2-5, with D tentatively TRBD2 (7 bases). From germline, CDR1 is SGHRS and CDR2 YFSETQ. Trimming pared 5 bases from V and 5 bases from J, leaving 19 bases between. The CDR3 is made up of 15 amino acids. The CDR3 protein is CASSLTGREEETQYF. CDR3 sequence (DNA): TGCGCCAGCAGTCTAACAGGGAGGGAGGAGGAGACCCAGTACTTC.

This clone is termed medium-sized (0.01 to 0.1%). This chain joins TRBV6-1 and TRBJ1-3, with TRBD1 as a possible D gene (6 bases). The germline gives CDR1 MNHNS, CDR2 SASEGT. The length of the CDR3 is 15 residues. V gave up 6 bases and J gave up 3 bases, with 15 bases separating them. CDR3 protein: CASSPPTGIGNTIYF. DNA for the CDR3: TGTGCCAGCAGCCCTCCCACAGGGATTGGAAACACCATATATTTT.